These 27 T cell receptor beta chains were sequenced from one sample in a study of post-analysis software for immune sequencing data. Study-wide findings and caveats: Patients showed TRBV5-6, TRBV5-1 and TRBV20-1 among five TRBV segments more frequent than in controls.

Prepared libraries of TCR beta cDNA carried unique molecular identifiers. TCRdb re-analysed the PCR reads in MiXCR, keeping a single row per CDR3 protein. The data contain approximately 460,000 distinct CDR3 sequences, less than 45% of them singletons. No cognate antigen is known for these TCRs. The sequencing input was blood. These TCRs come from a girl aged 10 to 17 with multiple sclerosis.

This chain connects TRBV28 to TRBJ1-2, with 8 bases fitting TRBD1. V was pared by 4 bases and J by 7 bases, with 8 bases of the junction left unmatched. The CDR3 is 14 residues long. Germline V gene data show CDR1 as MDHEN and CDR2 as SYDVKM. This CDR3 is CASSSRGRGFGYTF. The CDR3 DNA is TGTGCCAGCAGTTCCAGGGGGCGCGGTTTTGGCTACACCTTC.

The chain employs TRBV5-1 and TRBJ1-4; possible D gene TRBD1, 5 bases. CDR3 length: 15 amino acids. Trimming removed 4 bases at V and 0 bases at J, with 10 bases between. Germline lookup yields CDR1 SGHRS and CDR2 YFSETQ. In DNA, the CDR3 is TGCGCCAGCAGCCGGGACGGTGCAACTAATGAAAAACTGTTTTTT. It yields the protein CASSRDGATNEKLFF.

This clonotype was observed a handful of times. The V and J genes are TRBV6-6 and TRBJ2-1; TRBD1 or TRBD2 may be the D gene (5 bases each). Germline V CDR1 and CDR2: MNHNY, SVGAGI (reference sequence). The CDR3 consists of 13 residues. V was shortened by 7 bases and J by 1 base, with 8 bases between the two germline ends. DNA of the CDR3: TGTGCCAGCACTGAGGGGTCCTACAATGAGCAGTTCTTC. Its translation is CASTEGSYNEQFF.

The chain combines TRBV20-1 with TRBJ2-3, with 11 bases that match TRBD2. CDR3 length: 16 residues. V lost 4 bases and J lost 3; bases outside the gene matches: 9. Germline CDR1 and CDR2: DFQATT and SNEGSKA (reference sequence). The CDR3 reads CSATDWASGGTDTQYF. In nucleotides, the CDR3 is TGCAGTGCTACAGATTGGGCTAGCGGGGGGACAGATACGCAGTATTTT.

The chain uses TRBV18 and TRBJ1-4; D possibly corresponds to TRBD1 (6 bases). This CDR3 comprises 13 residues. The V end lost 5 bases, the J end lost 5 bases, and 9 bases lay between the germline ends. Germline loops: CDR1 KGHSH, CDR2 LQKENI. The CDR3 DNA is TGTGCCAGCTCATCCAGGGGAAATGAAAAACTGTTTTTT. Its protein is CASSSRGNEKLFF.

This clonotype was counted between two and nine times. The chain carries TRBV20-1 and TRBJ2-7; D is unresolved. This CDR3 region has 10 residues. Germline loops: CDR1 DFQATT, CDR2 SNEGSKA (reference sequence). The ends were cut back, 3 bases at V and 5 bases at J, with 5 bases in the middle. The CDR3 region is CSARFHEQYF. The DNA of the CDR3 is TGCAGTGCTAGGTTCCACGAGCAGTACTTC.

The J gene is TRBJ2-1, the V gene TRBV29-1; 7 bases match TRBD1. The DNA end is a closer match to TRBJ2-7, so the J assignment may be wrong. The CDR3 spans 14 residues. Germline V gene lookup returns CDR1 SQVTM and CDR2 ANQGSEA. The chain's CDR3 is CSVDRDRSYNEQYF. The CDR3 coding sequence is TGCAGCGTTGACCGGGACAGAAGTTACAATGAGCAGTACTTC.

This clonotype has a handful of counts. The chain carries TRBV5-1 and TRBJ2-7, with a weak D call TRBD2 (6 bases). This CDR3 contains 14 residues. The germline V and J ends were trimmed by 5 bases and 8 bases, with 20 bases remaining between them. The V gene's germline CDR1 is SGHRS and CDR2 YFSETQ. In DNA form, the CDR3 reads TGCGCCAGCAGACCCGGGACTCCCTCCCCTCAGCAGTACTTC. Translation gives CASRPGTPSPQQYF.

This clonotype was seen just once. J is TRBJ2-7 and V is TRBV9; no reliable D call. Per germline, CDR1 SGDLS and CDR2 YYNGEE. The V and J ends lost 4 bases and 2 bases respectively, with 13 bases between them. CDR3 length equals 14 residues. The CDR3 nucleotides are TGTGCCAGCAGCCCCCGGATGAAGCCCTACGAGCAGTACTTC. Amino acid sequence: CASSPRMKPYEQYF.

The CDR3 DNA follows: TGTGCCAGCAGCTTAGGGGGCAGGGGGGCCGATGAGCAGTTCTTC. This gives the protein CASSLGGRGADEQFF. V usage is TRBV7-9 and J usage is TRBJ2-1, with a weak D call TRBD1 (7 bases). V lost 1 base to trimming and J lost 8 bases, with 15 bases between them. Germline loops: CDR1 SEHNR, CDR2 FQNEAQ (reference sequence). There are 15 residues in the CDR3.

CDR3 loop: CASSQGTFGTEAFF. The DNA for the CDR3 is TGCGCCAGCAGCCAAGGTACCTTCGGGACTGAAGCTTTCTTT. The rearrangement joins TRBV4-3 to TRBJ1-1; D remains unclear. Trimming removed 1 base at V and 5 bases at J, with 11 bases between. This CDR3 is built from 14 residues. Germline CDR1 is LGHNA and CDR2 is YSLEER.

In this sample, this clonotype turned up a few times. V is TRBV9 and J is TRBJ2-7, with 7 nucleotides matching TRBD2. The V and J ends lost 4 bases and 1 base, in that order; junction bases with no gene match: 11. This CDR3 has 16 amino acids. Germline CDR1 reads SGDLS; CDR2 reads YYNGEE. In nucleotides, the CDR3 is TGTGCCAGCAGCCCTGGTTGGCTAGCGGAATCCTACGAGCAGTACTTC. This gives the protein CASSPGWLAESYEQYF.

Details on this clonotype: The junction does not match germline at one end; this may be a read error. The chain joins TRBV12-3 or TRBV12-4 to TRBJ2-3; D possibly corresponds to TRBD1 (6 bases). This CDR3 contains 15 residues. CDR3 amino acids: CASSLGGLVTDTEYF. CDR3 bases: TGTGCCAGCAGTTTAGGGGGGCTGGTTACAGATACGGAGTATTTT.

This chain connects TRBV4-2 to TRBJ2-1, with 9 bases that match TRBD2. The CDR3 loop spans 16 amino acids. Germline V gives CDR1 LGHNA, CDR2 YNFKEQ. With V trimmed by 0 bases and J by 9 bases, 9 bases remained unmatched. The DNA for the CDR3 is TGTGCCAGCAGCCAAGATATTAGCGGGAGATCCGGTGAGCAGTTCTTC. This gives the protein CASSQDISGRSGEQFF.

The CDR3 sequence is CAISDGISTDTQYF. The CDR3 nucleotides are TGTGCCATATCAGATGGGATTAGCACAGATACGCAGTATTTT. This chain connects TRBV10-3 to TRBJ2-3; the D is unclear. The V gene lost 9 bases and the J gene lost 0 bases, with 13 bases spanning the gap. The CDR3 sequence is 14 residues long. Germline V gene sequence: CDR1 ENHRY, CDR2 SYGVKD.

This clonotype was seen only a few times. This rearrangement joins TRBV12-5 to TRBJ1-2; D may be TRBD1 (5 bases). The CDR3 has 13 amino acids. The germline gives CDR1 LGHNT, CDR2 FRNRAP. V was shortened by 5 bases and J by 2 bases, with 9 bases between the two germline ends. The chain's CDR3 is CASGLTANYGYTF. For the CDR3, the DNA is TGTGCTAGTGGTCTGACAGCAAACTATGGCTACACCTTC.

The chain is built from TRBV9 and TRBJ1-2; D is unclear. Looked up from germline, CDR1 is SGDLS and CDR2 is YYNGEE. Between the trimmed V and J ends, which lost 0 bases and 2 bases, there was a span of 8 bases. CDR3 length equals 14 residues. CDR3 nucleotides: TGTGCCAGCAGCGTAGATAACAGCAACTATGGCTACACCTTC. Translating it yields CASSVDNSNYGYTF.

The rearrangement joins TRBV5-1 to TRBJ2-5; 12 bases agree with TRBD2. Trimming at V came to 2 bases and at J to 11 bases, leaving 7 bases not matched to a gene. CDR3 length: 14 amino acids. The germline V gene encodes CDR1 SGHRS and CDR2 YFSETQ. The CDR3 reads CASSFGLAGHEQYF. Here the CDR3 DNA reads TGCGCCAGCAGCTTCGGACTAGCGGGACATGAGCAGTACTTC.

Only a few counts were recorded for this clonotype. The CDR3 sequence is CASSSGVGPYEQYF. DNA for the CDR3: TGTGCCAGCAGTTCCGGGGTGGGCCCCTACGAGCAGTACTTC. This rearrangement joins TRBV12-3 or TRBV12-4 to TRBJ2-7; D perhaps matches TRBD2 (5 bases). V lost 4 bases and J 2 bases, leaving 12 bases between the germline ends. This CDR3 contains 14 residues.

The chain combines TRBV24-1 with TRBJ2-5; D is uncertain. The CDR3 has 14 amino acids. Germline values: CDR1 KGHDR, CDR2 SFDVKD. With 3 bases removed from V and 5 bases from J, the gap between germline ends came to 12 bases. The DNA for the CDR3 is TGTGCCACCAGTGATCCGGGTCCCCGGGAGACCCAGTACTTC. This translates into CATSDPGPRETQYF.

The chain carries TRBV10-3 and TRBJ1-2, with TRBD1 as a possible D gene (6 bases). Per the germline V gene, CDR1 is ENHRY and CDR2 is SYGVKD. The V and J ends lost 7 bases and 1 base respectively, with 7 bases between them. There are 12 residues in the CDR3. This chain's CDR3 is CAITGVNYGYTF. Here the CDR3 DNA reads TGTGCCATCACAGGGGTTAACTATGGCTACACCTTC.

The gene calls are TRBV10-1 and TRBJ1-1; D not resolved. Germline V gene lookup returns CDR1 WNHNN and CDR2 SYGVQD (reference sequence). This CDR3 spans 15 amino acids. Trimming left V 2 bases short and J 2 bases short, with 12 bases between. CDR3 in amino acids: CASSEGSSLNTEAFF. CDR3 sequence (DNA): TGCGCCAGCAGTGAGGGCAGTTCGCTCAACACTGAAGCTTTCTTT.

This CDR3 is CASSLGFLRDGDYEQYF. CDR3 nucleotide sequence: TGTGCCAGCAGCTTAGGTTTTCTTAGGGATGGAGACTACGAGCAGTACTTC. The chain couples TRBV7-8 to TRBJ2-7; D is uncertain. The CDR3 is made up of 17 amino acids. Trimming removed 1 base at V and 3 bases at J, with 19 bases between. Looked up from germline, CDR1 is SGHVS and CDR2 is FQNEAQ.

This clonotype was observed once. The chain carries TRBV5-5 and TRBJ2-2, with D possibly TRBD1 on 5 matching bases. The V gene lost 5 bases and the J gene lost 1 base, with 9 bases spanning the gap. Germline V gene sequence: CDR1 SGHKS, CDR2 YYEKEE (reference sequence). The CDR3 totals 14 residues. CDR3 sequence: CASSYQGNTGELFF. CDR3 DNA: TGTGCCAGCAGTTACCAGGGGAACACCGGGGAGCTGTTTTTT.

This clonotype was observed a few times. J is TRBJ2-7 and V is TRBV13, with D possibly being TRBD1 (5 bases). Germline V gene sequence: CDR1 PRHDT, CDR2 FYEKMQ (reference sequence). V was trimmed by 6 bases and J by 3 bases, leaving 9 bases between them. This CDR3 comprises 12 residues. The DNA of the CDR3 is TGTGCCAGCAGTTACCAGGGCTACGAGCAGTACTTC. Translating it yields CASSYQGYEQYF.

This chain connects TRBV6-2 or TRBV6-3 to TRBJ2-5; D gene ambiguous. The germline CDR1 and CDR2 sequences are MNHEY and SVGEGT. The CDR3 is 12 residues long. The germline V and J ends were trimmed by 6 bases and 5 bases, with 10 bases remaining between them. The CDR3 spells CASSRFRETQYF. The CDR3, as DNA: TGTGCCAGCAGCCGGTTTAGGGAGACCCAGTACTTC.

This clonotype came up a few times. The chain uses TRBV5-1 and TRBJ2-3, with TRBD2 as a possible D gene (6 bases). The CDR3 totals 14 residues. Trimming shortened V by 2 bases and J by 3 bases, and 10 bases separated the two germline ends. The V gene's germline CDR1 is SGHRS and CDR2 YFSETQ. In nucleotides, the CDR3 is TGCGCCAGCAGCTTTACGGGAGCAACAGATACGCAGTATTTT. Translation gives CASSFTGATDTQYF.